This TCR beta chain emerged from a study of blood T cell repertoires in COVID-19. The wider study: Two negative PCRs, clearance, or symptom resolution had been documented for recovered Cohort 3 donors. T cells, B-cell-depleted T cells, or PBMCs provided the cDNA or gDNA that served as material.

TCRdb's copy holds only in-frame clones and misses some; the assay was immunoSEQ multiplex PCR. The profile covers under 200,000 clones, with 70% to 80% appearing a single time and under 20% taken by the ten largest. Recruitment covered some 25 US areas and drew participants whose ages spanned about 18 to 89 years. Looked up from germline, CDR1 is MNHNS and CDR2 is SASEGT. CDR3 size: 15 residues. The V end lost 3 bases, the J end lost 5 bases, and 14 bases lay between the germline ends. In this sample, this clone turned up a few times. The specimen was PBMCs or T cells enriched from blood (not recorded which). The origin of this receptor is a woman in her 70s in a cohort exposed to, infected with or recovered from COVID-19 (not recorded which). The gene calls are TRBV6-1 and TRBJ2-1, with TRBD2 as a possible D gene (7 bases). This CDR3 reads CASSDRGRGDNEQFF. The CDR3 bases are TGTGCCAGCAGTGACCGTGGGAGGGGGGACAATGAGCAGTTCTTC.